The 19 T cell receptor beta chains below come from one sample, sequenced in a study of radiotherapy plus CTLA-4 blockade in lung cancer. Sequencing used immunoSEQ multiplex PCR; TCRdb keeps in-frame clones, though not all of them. In the table there are roughly 30,000 clones, roughly three quarters of which are singletons. Sequencing used peripheral blood, obtained from a patient treated with radiotherapy plus ipilimumab. The receptors originated from a human donor with non-small cell lung cancer that progressed on radiotherapy plus ipilimumab.

This sequence joins TRBV7-9 and TRBJ2-7; a weak D match, TRBD2 (6 bases). The germline gives CDR1 SEHNR, CDR2 FQNEAQ (reference sequence). This CDR3 is 15 amino acids long. The V end lost 3 bases, the J end lost 0 bases, and 12 bases lay between the germline ends. CDR3 amino acids: CASSLRGASSYEQYF. CDR3 sequence (DNA): TGTGCCAGCAGCTTGCGCGGGGCAAGCTCCTACGAGCAGTACTTC.

About this clone itself: One end of the junction does not line up with germline, which may come from a read error. DNA for the CDR3: TGTGCTAGCAGCCCTGACCCTATCAATGAGCAGTTCTTC. Protein: CASSPDPINEQFF. The chain is built from TRBV7-7 and TRBJ2-1; D not resolved. The germline V gene has CDR1 SSHAT and CDR2 FNYEAQ (reference sequence). The CDR3 length is 13 residues. Together with reference TRBV7-7 and TRBJ2-1, the CDR3 gives the full variable domain: GAGVSQSPRYKVTKRGQDVTLRCDPISSHATLYWYQQALGQGPEFLTYFNYEAQPDKSGLPSDRFSAERPEGSISTLTIQRTEQRDSAMYRCASSPDPINEQFFGPGTRLTVL.

The chain carries TRBV11-2 and TRBJ1-5; D is possibly TRBD1 (5 bases). Germline-derived CDR1 and CDR2 are SGHAT and FQNNGV. With 1 base removed from V and 3 bases from J, the gap between germline ends came to 10 bases. The length of the CDR3 is 15 residues. The CDR3 DNA sequence: TGTGCCAGCAGCTTAGGTTCAGGGTCCAATCAGCCCCAGCATTTT. Amino acids: CASSLGSGSNQPQHF.

The V and J genes are TRBV2 and TRBJ1-5; a possible D gene is TRBD1 (5 bases). Trimming removed 6 bases from V and 6 bases from J, with 12 bases in between. The CDR3 consists of 13 residues. Looked up from germline, CDR1 is SNHLY and CDR2 is FYNNEI. CDR3 loop: CASSQGGGQPQHF. CDR3 DNA: TGTGCCAGCAGCCAGGGTGGCGGTCAGCCCCAGCATTTT.

The chain carries TRBV7-6 and TRBJ2-7; 12 bases agree with TRBD2. This CDR3 has 14 amino acids. Losses at the gene ends were 5 bases for V and 2 bases for J; bases not matched to a gene: 1. Germline loops: CDR1 SGHVS, CDR2 FNYEAQ. The CDR3 loop is CASSPSGGAYEQYF. In nucleotides, the CDR3 is TGTGCCAGCAGCCCTAGCGGGGGGGCCTACGAGCAGTACTTC. The entire variable domain, with the rest obtained from reference TRBV7-6 and TRBJ2-7, is as follows: GAGVSQSPRYKVTKRGQDVALRCDPISGHVSLYWYRQALGQGPEFLTYFNYEAQQDKSGLPNDRFSAERPEGSISTLTIQRTEQRDSAMYRCASSPSGGAYEQYFGPGTRLTVT.

This chain joins TRBV5-4 and TRBJ1-3; D remains ambiguous. Deletions cut 3 bases from V and 4 bases from J, with 17 bases between. The CDR3 totals 16 residues. Germline V gives CDR1 SGHNT, CDR2 YYREEE (reference sequence). The CDR3 region has the DNA TGTGCCAGCAGCTCTACACTCCCTGGTAGGGGAAACACCATATATTTT. This encodes CASSSTLPGRGNTIYF.

This clone was recorded only once. This chain connects TRBV5-5 to TRBJ2-7; 7 nucleotides match TRBD1. Germline V gene lookup returns CDR1 SGHKS and CDR2 YYEKEE (reference sequence). There are 14 residues in the CDR3. V was clipped by 1 base and J by 3 bases; unmatched bases: 4. The CDR3 DNA sequence: TGTGCCAGCAGCTTGCAACAGGGGAACTACGAGCAGTACTTC. Translation: CASSLQQGNYEQYF.

In nucleotides, the CDR3 is TGTGCCAGCAGCGGGGCCAGGGGCGAGGGAGAGACCCAGTACTTC. Encoded protein: CASSGARGEGETQYF. This chain joins TRBV7-2 and TRBJ2-5; tentatively, D is TRBD1 (6 bases). The germline gives CDR1 SGHTA, CDR2 FQGNSA. The CDR3 covers 15 residues. V was clipped by 5 bases and J by 4 bases, with 17 bases between them. The variable domain in full, completed from reference TRBV7-2 and TRBJ2-5, reads GAGVSQSPSNKVTEKGKDVELRCDPISGHTALYWYRQSLGQGLEFLIYFQGNSAPDKSGLPSDRFSAERTGGSVSTLTIQRTQQEDSAVYLCASSGARGEGETQYFGPGTRLLVL.

This clone was observed a single time. CDR3 nucleotide sequence: TGTGCCAGCACCCCAGGGGCAGGGGCGAACACTGAAGCTTTCTTT. Translated: CASTPGAGANTEAFF. The chain combines TRBV6-5 with TRBJ1-1; tentative D call: TRBD1 (6 bases). This CDR3 has 15 residues. The V end was cut by 7 bases, the J end by 1 base, with 16 bases between. Per germline, CDR1 MNHEY and CDR2 SVGAGI.

This clone was seen only a few times. The chain joins TRBV7-2 to TRBJ2-2, with a possible D match to TRBD2 (7 bases). The germline V gene encodes CDR1 SGHTA and CDR2 FQGNSA. Trimming took 7 bases from V and 6 from J, leaving 12 bases between them. The CDR3 length is 13 residues. In DNA, the CDR3 is TGTGCCAGCACCGAGGGGGGGGCCGGGGAGCTGTTTTTT. Protein product: CASTEGGAGELFF.

The chain joins TRBV14 to TRBJ2-2; a weak D match, TRBD2 (6 bases). Germline CDR1 SGHDN, CDR2 FVKESK. The V gene lost 6 bases and the J gene lost 0 bases, with 14 bases spanning the gap. This CDR3 has 16 residues. In nucleotides, the CDR3 is TGTGCCAGCAGGCGGGACCTCAGTTCGAACACCGGGGAGCTGTTTTTT. Amino acid sequence: CASRRDLSSNTGELFF.

This rearrangement joins TRBV9 to TRBJ2-1; D is uncertain. V lost 4 bases and J lost 0, with 11 bases in between. The V gene's germline CDR1 is SGDLS and CDR2 YYNGEE. This CDR3 has 15 residues. CDR3 amino acids: CASSSLLNSYNEQFF. Written as DNA, the CDR3 is TGTGCCAGCAGCTCCCTCCTCAACTCCTACAATGAGCAGTTCTTC.

The count of this clone is one. This chain links TRBV5-1 with TRBJ1-1; 7 bases line up with TRBD1. CDR1 and CDR2 from the germline V gene are SGHRS and YFSETQ. The V gene end was trimmed by 3 bases and the J gene end by 6 bases; junction bases not matched to a gene: 8. The CDR3 has 14 amino acids. The CDR3 region has the DNA TGCGCCAGCAGCTCCCTTCGGACAGGCGCTGAAGCTTTCTTT. Translation: CASSSLRTGAEAFF.

The chain uses TRBV2 and TRBJ2-7; 8 bases line up with TRBD2. After removal of 5 bases from V and 7 bases from J, the junction contained 10 bases not matched to a gene. Germline CDR1 and CDR2: SNHLY and FYNNEI. The CDR3 consists of 14 residues. The CDR3 here is CASSRLAGGEEQYF. The DNA for the CDR3 is TGTGCCAGCAGTAGGTTGGCGGGAGGTGAAGAGCAGTACTTC.

This clone was counted a single time. The rearrangement links TRBV6-6 to TRBJ1-5; TRBD1 agrees at 7 bases. Germline lookup yields CDR1 MNHNY and CDR2 SVGAGI (reference sequence). V was clipped by 3 bases and J by 5 bases; unmatched bases: 7. The CDR3 covers 15 residues. The CDR3 is CASSYRAGGYQPQHF. CDR3 in DNA: TGTGCCAGCAGTTATCGCGCAGGGGGATATCAGCCCCAGCATTTT.

The rearrangement uses TRBV6-1 and TRBJ1-1; D not resolved. V was trimmed by 6 bases and J by 0 bases, leaving 8 bases between them. The CDR3 totals 13 residues. Germline CDR1 is MNHNS and CDR2 is SASEGT. CDR3 loop: CASRPEVNTEAFF. CDR3 bases: TGTGCCAGCAGGCCCGAGGTGAACACTGAAGCTTTCTTT.

This clone was recorded a few times. The V call is TRBV30, the J call TRBJ1-1, with 8 nucleotides matching TRBD1. The CDR3 contains 12 residues. CDR1 and CDR2 (germline): GTSNPN, SVGIG (reference sequence). The V gene end was trimmed by 5 bases and the J gene end by 3 bases; junction bases not matched to a gene: 2. Written as DNA, the CDR3 is TGTGCCTGGGACAGGGGAGACACTGAAGCTTTCTTT. Amino acids: CAWDRGDTEAFF.

The chain recombines TRBV13 with TRBJ1-4; 7 bases line up with TRBD1. Germline V lookup: CDR1 PRHDT, CDR2 FYEKMQ (reference sequence). After removal of 4 bases from V and 8 bases from J, the junction contained 7 bases not matched to a gene. The CDR3 contains 14 residues. CDR3 coding DNA: TGTGCCAGCAGCTCGACAGGGAGGAGGGAAAAACTGTTTTTT. The encoded protein is CASSSTGRREKLFF.

This clone came up once. The chain employs TRBV7-9 and TRBJ2-7; 14 positions agree with TRBD2. The germline CDR1 and CDR2 sequences are SEHNR and FQNEAQ (reference sequence). The V gene end was trimmed by 5 bases and the J gene end by 2 bases; junction bases not matched to a gene: 8. This CDR3 comprises 17 residues. Here the CDR3 DNA reads TGTGCCAGCAGCACCGGGACTAGCGGGGGCCGCCCCTACGAGCAGTACTTC. Its protein product is CASSTGTSGGRPYEQYF.